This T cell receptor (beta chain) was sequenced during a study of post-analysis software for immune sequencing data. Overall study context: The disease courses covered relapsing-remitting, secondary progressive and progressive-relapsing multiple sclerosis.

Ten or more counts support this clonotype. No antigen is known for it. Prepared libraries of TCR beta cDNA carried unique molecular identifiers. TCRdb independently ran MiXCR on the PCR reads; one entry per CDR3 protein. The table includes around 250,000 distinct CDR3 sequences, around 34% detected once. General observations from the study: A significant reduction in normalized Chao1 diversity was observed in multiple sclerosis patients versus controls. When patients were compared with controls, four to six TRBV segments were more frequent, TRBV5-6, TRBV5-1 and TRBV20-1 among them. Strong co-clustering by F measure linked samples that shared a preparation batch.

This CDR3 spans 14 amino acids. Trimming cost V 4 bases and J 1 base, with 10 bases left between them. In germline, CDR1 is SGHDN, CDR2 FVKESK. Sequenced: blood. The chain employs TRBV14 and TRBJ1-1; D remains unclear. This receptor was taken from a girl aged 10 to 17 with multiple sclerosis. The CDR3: CASSPGLRNTEAFF. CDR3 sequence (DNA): TGTGCCAGCAGCCCTGGACTGAGGAACACTGAAGCTTTCTTT.